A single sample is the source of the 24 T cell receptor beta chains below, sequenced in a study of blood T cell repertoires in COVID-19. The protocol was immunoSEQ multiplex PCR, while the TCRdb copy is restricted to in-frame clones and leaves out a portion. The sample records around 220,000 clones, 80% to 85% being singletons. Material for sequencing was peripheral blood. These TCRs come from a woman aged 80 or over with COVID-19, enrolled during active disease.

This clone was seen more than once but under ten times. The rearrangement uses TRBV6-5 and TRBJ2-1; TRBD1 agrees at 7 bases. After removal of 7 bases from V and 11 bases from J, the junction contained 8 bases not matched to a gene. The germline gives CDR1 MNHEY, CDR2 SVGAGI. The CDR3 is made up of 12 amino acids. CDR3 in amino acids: CASNTDRVKQFF. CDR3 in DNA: TGTGCCAGCAACACTGACAGGGTTAAGCAGTTCTTC.

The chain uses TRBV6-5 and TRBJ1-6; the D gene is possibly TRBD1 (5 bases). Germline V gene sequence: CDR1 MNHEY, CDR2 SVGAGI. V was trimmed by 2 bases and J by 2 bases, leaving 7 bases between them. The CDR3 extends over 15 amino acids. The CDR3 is CASSYAGPYNSPLHF. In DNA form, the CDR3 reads TGTGCCAGCAGTTACGCAGGGCCCTATAATTCACCCCTCCACTTT.

The CDR3 DNA is TGTGCCAGCAGCTTTGAAGACAGGGACTATGGCTACACCTTC. It yields the protein CASSFEDRDYGYTF. This chain connects TRBV7-9 to TRBJ1-2; 7 positions agree with TRBD1. The V and J ends lost 3 bases and 3 bases, in that order; junction bases with no gene match: 4. Germline CDR1 and CDR2: SEHNR and FQNEAQ (reference sequence). CDR3 size: 14 residues.

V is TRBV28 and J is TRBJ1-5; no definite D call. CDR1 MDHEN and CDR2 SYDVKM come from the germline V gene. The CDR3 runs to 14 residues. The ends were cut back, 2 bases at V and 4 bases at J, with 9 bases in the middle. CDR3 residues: CASSLGRTNQPQHF. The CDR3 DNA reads TGTGCCAGCAGTTTAGGGAGGACTAATCAGCCCCAGCATTTT.

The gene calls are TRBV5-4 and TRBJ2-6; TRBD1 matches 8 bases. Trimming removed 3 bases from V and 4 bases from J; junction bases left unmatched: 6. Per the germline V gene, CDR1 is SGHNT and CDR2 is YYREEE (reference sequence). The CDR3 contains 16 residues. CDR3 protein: CASSWADRAGANVLTF. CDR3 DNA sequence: TGTGCCAGCAGCTGGGCGGACAGGGCAGGGGCCAACGTCCTGACTTTC.

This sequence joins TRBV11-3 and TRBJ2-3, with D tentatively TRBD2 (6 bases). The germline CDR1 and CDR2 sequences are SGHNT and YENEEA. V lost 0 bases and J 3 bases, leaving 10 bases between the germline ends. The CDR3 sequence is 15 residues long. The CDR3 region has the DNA TGTGCCAGCAGCTTAGACGGGAGACTGACAGATACGCAGTATTTT. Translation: CASSLDGRLTDTQYF.

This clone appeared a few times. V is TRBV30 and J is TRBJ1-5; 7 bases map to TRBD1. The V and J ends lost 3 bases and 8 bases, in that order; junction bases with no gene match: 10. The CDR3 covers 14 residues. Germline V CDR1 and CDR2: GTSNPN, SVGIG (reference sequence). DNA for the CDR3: TGTGCCTGGAGACGGAGGGGGCAAATCGAGCCCCAGCATTTT. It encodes CAWRRRGQIEPQHF.

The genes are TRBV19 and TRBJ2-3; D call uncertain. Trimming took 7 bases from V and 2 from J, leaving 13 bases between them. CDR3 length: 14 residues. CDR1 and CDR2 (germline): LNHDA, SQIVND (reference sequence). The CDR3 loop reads CASTSPGFTDTQYF. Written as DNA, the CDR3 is TGTGCCAGTACATCCCCAGGTTTCACAGATACGCAGTATTTT.

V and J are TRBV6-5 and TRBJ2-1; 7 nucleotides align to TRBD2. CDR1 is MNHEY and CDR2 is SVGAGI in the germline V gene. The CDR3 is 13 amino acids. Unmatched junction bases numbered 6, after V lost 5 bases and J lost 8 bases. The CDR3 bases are TGTGCCAGCAGTATCCTCGGGGGGTATGAGCAGTTCTTC. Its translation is CASSILGGYEQFF.

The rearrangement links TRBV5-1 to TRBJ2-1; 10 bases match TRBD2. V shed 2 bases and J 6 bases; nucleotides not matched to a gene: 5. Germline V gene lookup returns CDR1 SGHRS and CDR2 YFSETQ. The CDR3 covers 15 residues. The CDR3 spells CASSLPEREGNEQFF. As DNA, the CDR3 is TGCGCCAGCAGCTTACCCGAGCGGGAGGGCAATGAGCAGTTCTTC.

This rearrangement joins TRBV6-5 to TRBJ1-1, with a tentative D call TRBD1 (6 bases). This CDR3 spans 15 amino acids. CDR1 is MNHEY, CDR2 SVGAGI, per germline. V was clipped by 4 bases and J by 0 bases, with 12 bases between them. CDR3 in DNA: TGTGCCAGCAGTTTGTACAGGGTTGTGAACACTGAAGCTTTCTTT. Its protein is CASSLYRVVNTEAFF.

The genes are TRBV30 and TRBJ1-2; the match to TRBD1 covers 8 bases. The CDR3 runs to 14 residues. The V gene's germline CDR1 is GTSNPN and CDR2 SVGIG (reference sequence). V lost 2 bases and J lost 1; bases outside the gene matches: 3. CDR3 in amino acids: CAWSRTGNNYGYTF. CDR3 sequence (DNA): TGTGCCTGGAGTCGGACAGGGAATAACTATGGCTACACCTTC.

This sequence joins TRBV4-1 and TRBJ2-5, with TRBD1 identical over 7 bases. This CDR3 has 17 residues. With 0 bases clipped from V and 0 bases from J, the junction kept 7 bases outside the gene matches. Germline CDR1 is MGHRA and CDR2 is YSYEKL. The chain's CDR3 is CASSQDRAGGHQETQYF. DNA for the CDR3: TGCGCCAGCAGCCAAGATCGGGCAGGGGGTCACCAAGAGACCCAGTACTTC.

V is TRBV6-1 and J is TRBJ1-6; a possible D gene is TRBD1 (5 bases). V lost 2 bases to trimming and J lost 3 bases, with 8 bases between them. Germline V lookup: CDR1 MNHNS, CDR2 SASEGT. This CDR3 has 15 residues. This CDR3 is CASSEQGFYNSPLHF. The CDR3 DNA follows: TGTGCCAGCAGTGAACAGGGTTTCTATAATTCACCCCTCCACTTT.

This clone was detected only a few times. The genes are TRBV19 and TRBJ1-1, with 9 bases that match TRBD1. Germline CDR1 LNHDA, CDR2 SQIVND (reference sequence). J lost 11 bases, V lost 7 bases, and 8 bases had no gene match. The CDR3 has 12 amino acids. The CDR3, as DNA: TGTGCCAGTACCCTGGGACAGGGCGATGCTTTCTTT. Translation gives CASTLGQGDAFF.

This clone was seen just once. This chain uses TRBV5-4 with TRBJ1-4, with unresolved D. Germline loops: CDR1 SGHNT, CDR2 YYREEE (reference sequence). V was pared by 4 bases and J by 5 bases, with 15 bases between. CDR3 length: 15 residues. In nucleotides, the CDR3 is TGTGCCAGCAGCGCCAGGAAGGATTTAAATGAAAAACTGTTTTTT. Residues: CASSARKDLNEKLFF.

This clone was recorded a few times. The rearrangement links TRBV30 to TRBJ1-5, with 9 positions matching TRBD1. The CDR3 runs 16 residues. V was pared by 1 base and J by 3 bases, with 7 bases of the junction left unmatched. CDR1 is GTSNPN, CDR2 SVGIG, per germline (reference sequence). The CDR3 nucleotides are TGTGCCTGGAGTGGCCGACAGGGGGGGTCCAATCAGCCCCAGCATTTT. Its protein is CAWSGRQGGSNQPQHF.

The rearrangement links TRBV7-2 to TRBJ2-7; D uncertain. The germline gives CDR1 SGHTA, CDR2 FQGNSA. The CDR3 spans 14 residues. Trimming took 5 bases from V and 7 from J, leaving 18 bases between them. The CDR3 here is CASSLINTGEEQYF. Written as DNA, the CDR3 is TGTGCCAGCAGCCTCATAAACACTGGAGAAGAGCAGTACTTC.

CDR3 bases: TGTGCCAGCTCACCAACGACACTTACCGGGGAGCTGTTTTTT. Translation gives CASSPTTLTGELFF. J is TRBJ2-2 and V is TRBV18, with D unresolved. Germline CDR1 and CDR2: KGHSH and LQKENI. Trimming cost V 2 bases and J 5 bases, with 9 bases left between them. The CDR3 has 14 amino acids.

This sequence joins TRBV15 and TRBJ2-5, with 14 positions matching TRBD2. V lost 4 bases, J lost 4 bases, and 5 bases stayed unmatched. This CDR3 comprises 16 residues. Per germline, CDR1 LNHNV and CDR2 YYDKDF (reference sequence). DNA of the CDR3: TGTGCCACCAGCACCGGGACTAGCGGGGGTGGAGAGACCCAGTACTTC. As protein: CATSTGTSGGGETQYF.

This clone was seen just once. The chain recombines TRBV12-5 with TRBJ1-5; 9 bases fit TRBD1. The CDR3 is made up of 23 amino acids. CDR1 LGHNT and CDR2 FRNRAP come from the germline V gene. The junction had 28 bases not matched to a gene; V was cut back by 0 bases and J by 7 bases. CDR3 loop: CASGLVTKSSQQGAQPQRQPQHF. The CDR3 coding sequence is TGTGCTAGTGGTTTGGTCACTAAATCCTCTCAACAGGGGGCACAGCCCCAGCGACAGCCCCAGCATTTT. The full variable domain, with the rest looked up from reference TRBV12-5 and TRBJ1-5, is DARVTQTPRHKVTEMGQEVTMRCQPILGHNTVFWYRQTMMQGLELLAYFRNRAPLDDSGMPKDRFSAEMPDATLATLKIQPSEPRDSAVYFCASGLVTKSSQQGAQPQRQPQHFGDGTRLSIL.

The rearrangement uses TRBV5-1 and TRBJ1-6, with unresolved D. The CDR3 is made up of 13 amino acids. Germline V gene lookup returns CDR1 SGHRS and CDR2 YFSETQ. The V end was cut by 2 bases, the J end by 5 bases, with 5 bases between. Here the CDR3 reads CASSFGDNSPLHF. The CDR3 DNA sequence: TGCGCCAGCAGCTTTGGAGATAATTCACCCCTCCACTTT. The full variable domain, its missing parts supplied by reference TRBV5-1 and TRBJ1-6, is KAGVTQTPRYLIKTRGQQVTLSCSPISGHRSVSWYQQTPGQGLQFLFEYFSETQRNKGNFPGRFSGRQFSNSRSEMNVSTLELGDSALYLCASSFGDNSPLHFGNGTRLTVT.

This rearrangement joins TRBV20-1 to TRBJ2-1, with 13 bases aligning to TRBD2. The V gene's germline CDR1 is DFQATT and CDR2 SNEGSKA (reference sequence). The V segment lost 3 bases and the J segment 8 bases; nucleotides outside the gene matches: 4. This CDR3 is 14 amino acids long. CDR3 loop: CSASRTSGSHEQFF. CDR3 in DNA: TGCAGTGCTAGTAGGACTAGCGGGAGCCATGAGCAGTTCTTC.

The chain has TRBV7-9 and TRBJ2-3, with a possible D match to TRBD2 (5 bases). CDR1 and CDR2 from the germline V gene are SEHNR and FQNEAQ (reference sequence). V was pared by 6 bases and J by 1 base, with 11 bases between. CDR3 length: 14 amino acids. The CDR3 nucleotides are TGTGCCAGCAGATCGGACGGGGGCACAGATACGCAGTATTTT. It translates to CASRSDGGTDTQYF.